Listed below are T cell receptor beta chains from one sample, sequenced in a study of cytomegalovirus exposure and HLA in healthy donors. The protocol was immunoSEQ multiplex PCR, while the TCRdb copy is restricted to in-frame clones and leaves out a portion. The profile covers around 150,000 clones, with around 85% appearing a single time and approximately 5% taken by the ten largest. The sample taken for sequencing was PBMCs. The receptors come from a woman under 40 in good health and CMV-seronegative. Both conserved end residues are part of each CDR3. A D gene is named only where the DNA matches it firmly. The size field is filled for only some rows; it gives once, few, many or a size class.

size | J | V | D | DNA | CDR3
. | TRBJ1-6 | TRBV6-5 | TRBD1 | TGTGCCAGCAGTTACGGCCAGGGGGCTCAGAATTCACCCCTCCACTTT | CASSYGQGAQNSPLHF
. | TRBJ1-2 | TRBV27 | . | TGTGCCAGCAGTCCGGACCCATCTAACTATGGCTACACCTTC | CASSPDPSNYGYTF
few | TRBJ1-6 | TRBV6-6 | TRBD1 | TGTGCCAGCAGATCAATCCAGGGGGCGGTTAATTCACCCCTCCACTTT | CASRSIQGAVNSPLHF
few | TRBJ2-7 | TRBV19 | . | TGTGCCAGCGCGACAGGCGGCTCCTACGAGCAGTACTTC | CASATGGSYEQYF
. | TRBJ2-3 | TRBV25-1 | TRBD2 | TGTGCCAGCAGTACCGGGACTAGCGGGATTGGTACGCAGTATTTT | CASSTGTSGIGTQYF
once | TRBJ1-5 | TRBV18 | . | TGTGCCAGCTCACTAGGACCGAGGGGCAATCAGCCCCAGCATTTT | CASSLGPRGNQPQHF
. | TRBJ1-5 | TRBV15 | TRBD1 | TGTGCCACCAGCAGAAGACAGGGAACAGAGCCCCAGCATTTT | CATSRRQGTEPQHF
. | TRBJ2-1 | TRBV29-1 | TRBD2 | TGCAGCGTTGAAACTAGCGGGGGGTACAATGAGCAGTTCTTC | CSVETSGGYNEQFF
. | TRBJ2-1 | TRBV27 | . | TGTGCCAGCAGTTCCCCCGCCGGGACCCCCATCAATGAGCAGTTCTTC | CASSSPAGTPINEQFF
. | TRBJ2-7 | TRBV9 | . | TGTGCCAGCAGCGTAGCCCTGGATGCGTGGGAGCAGTACTTC | CASSVALDAWEQYF
once | TRBJ2-7 | TRBV27 | TRBD1 | TGTGCCAGCAGTATCAGGGGGCACGTTGACGAGCAGTACTTC | CASSIRGHVDEQYF
few | TRBJ1-1 | TRBV4-1 | . | TGCGCCAGCAGCCGGAGCAGGGAAGGCACTGAAGCTTTCTTT | CASSRSREGTEAFF
. | TRBJ2-2 | TRBV6-5 | TRBD1 | TGTGCCAGCAGCGGACAGGGGTTGGACGGGGAGCTGTTTTTT | CASSGQGLDGELFF
. | TRBJ2-2 | TRBV11-3 | TRBD2 | TGTGCCAGCAGCTTAGGGCTAGCGGGGCGCCATGGCGGATCCGGGGAGCTGTTTTTT | CASSLGLAGRHGGSGELFF
few | TRBJ2-7 | TRBV2 | TRBD1 | TGTGCCAGCAGTGACCGGGACAGGGGGCCTTACGAGCAGTACTTC | CASSDRDRGPYEQYF
. | TRBJ2-5 | TRBV5-1 | . | TGCGCCAGCAGCCTTAGTGGGGCCCAAGAGACCCAGTACTTC | CASSLSGAQETQYF
. | TRBJ2-3 | TRBV30 | . | TGTGCCTGGAGTGTGGGGAAGGCAGATACGCAGTATTTT | CAWSVGKADTQYF
. | TRBJ1-2 | TRBV5-1 | TRBD1 | TGCGCCAGCAGCCCTACAGGGGCCTGGAACTATGGCTACACCTTC | CASSPTGAWNYGYTF
. | TRBJ2-2 | TRBV11-3 | . | TGTGCCAGCAGCTTATCAACCGGGGAGCTGTTTTTT | CASSLSTGELFF
. | TRBJ2-3 | TRBV6-6 | . | TGTGCCAGCACAGGGAGGGGGACAATCACAGATACGCAGTATTTT | CASTGRGTITDTQYF
. | TRBJ1-1 | TRBV6-6 | . | TGTGCCAGCAGTGCACAGGGTGGGAACACTGAAGCTTTCTTT | CASSAQGGNTEAFF
once | TRBJ1-2 | TRBV6-5 | . | TGTGCCAGCACACCTGGAGGGCAGAGTGGCTACACCTTC | CASTPGGQSGYTF
. | TRBJ1-2 | TRBV2 | . | TGTGCCACCAGAGGTCCGCGGGGCTACACCTTC | CATRGPRGYTF
. | TRBJ1-1 | TRBV5-4 | . | TGTGCCAGCAGCTCCCGCGGAGGCTCGACTGAAGCTTTCTTT | CASSSRGGSTEAFF
. | TRBJ2-7 | TRBV28 | TRBD1 | TGTGCCAGCAGTTCTAGCCGACAGGGGCTAACCTACGAGCAGTACTTC | CASSSSRQGLTYEQYF
. | TRBJ2-7 | TRBV18 | TRBD1 | TGTGCCAGCTCAGCAACCGGGACAGGGCTGAACGAGCAGTACTTC | CASSATGTGLNEQYF
. | TRBJ1-2 | TRBV6-5 | . | TGTGCCAGCATCGGGCAGGGGAGGAACTATGGCTACACCTTC | CASIGQGRNYGYTF
few | TRBJ2-3 | TRBV4-1 | . | TGCGCCAGCAGCCAAGATCAGTGGGTTCAAACAGATACGCAGTATTTT | CASSQDQWVQTDTQYF
. | TRBJ1-4 | TRBV9 | . | TGTGCCAGCAGCGACGACGCGGCGGGTGAAAAACTGTTTTTT | CASSDDAAGEKLFF
. | TRBJ2-3 | TRBV9 | TRBD2 | TGTGCCAGCAGCGCGGGGACTAGCGGCATGGGCACAGATACGCAGTATTTT | CASSAGTSGMGTDTQYF
. | TRBJ1-3 | TRBV5-6 | TRBD1 | TGTGCCAGCAGCTTGCCCAAGGGGGCTGAGGGCCTGTTAAACACCATATATTTT | CASSLPKGAEGLLNTIYF
. | TRBJ2-1 | TRBV5-8 | TRBD2 | TGTGCCAGCAGCTTCGGACTAGCGGGAGCAGAGGAGCAGTTCTTC | CASSFGLAGAEEQFF